A single sample gave rise to the 8 T cell receptor beta chains below, sequenced in a study of T cell responses to AZD1222 COVID-19 vaccine (dated by TCRdb to about 2021). The method behind the library was the immunoSEQ multiplex PCR assay. TCRdb limited this immuneACCESS table to in-frame rearrangements with V and J called. A share of clones is missing; checked studies link under half to unresolved V genes, and the rest is unexplained. Present in this sample are approximately 100,000 clones, about 90% of which were seen just once. 15% to 20% of the sample is taken by the ten largest. The time point label corresponds to: baseline before first vaccination. The source material was peripheral blood, sampled on day 0 of AZD1222 vaccination. Every receptor here comes from an adult in good health.

The J gene is TRBJ1-1, the V gene TRBV29-1; 10 positions agree with TRBD1. The J segment lost 5 bases and the V segment lost 3 bases, leaving 9 bases of the junction unmatched. There are 15 residues in the CDR3. Looked up from germline, CDR1 is SQVTM and CDR2 is ANQGSEA. The CDR3 region has the DNA TGCAGCGTTGATCTCTGGGACAGGGGAGGGACTGAAGCTTTCTTT. This translates into CSVDLWDRGGTEAFF.

The rearrangement joins TRBV6-6 to TRBJ1-6, with D tentatively TRBD1 (5 bases). CDR3 length: 15 amino acids. The V and J ends lost 0 bases and 6 bases respectively, with 9 bases between them. CDR1 is MNHNY and CDR2 is SVGAGI in the germline V gene (reference sequence). This CDR3 is CASSYSGDLNSPLHF. CDR3 nucleotide sequence: TGTGCCAGCAGTTACTCGGGGGACCTTAATTCACCCCTCCACTTT.

This clone has a single count. V gene TRBV11-3 combines with J gene TRBJ2-5; 10 bases match TRBD2. Losses at the gene ends were 5 bases for V and 2 bases for J; bases not matched to a gene: 2. The germline CDR1 and CDR2 sequences are SGHNT and YENEEA. The CDR3 has 14 residues. CDR3 coding DNA: TGTGCCAGCAGCCGAGCGGGAGGGCAAGAGACCCAGTACTTC. Translating gives CASSRAGGQETQYF.

V usage is TRBV5-1 and J usage is TRBJ1-1; D is possibly TRBD1 (5 bases). The CDR3 sequence is 16 residues long. V shed 6 bases and J shed 3 bases, with 21 bases lying between them. CDR1 and CDR2 from the germline V gene are SGHRS and YFSETQ. CDR3 in amino acids: CASKRQPAAPDTEAFF. The CDR3 nucleotides are TGCGCCAGCAAGAGACAGCCCGCGGCGCCGGACACTGAAGCTTTCTTT. Full variable domain (missing parts from reference TRBV5-1 and TRBJ1-1): KAGVTQTPRYLIKTRGQQVTLSCSPISGHRSVSWYQQTPGQGLQFLFEYFSETQRNKGNFPGRFSGRQFSNSRSEMNVSTLELGDSALYLCASKRQPAAPDTEAFFGQGTRLTVV.

As concerns this clone: Within the sample, other DNA sequences also encode this same CDR3. V is TRBV30 and J is TRBJ2-7, with TRBD2 matching 7 bases. The J segment lost 1 base and the V segment lost 4 bases, leaving 1 base of the junction unmatched. Germline values: CDR1 GTSNPN, CDR2 SVGIG (reference sequence). The CDR3 consists of 12 residues. The CDR3 nucleotides read TGTGCCTGGACTAGCGGATCCTACGAGCAGTACTTC. Protein product: CAWTSGSYEQYF. Variable domain in full (rest from reference TRBV30 and TRBJ2-7): SQTIHQWPATLVQPVGSPLSLECTVEGTSNPNLYWYRQAAGRGLQLLFYSVGIGQISSEVPQNLSASRPQDRQFILSSKKLLLSDSGFYLCAWTSGSYEQYFGPGTRLTVT.

The V gene is TRBV28, the J gene TRBJ2-5, with D uncertain. CDR3 length: 11 residues. V was clipped by 6 bases and J by 7 bases, with 9 bases between them. Germline V gene sequence: CDR1 MDHEN, CDR2 SYDVKM. DNA of the CDR3: TGTGCCAGCAGGTCTCTCGGGACCCAGTACTTC. It is translated as CASRSLGTQYF.

The chain employs TRBV29-1 and TRBJ1-4, with D unclear. Germline CDR1 reads SQVTM; CDR2 reads ANQGSEA. Trimming removed 4 bases from V and 2 bases from J, with 8 bases in between. This CDR3 has 13 amino acids. CDR3 in amino acids: CSVGGYTNEKLFF. The CDR3 bases are TGCAGCGTTGGAGGATATACTAATGAAAAACTGTTTTTT.

The J gene is TRBJ1-2, the V gene TRBV11-2, with 12 bases that match TRBD1. Germline lookup yields CDR1 SGHAT and CDR2 FQNNGV. The V segment lost 6 bases and the J segment 8 bases; nucleotides outside the gene matches: 16. This CDR3 is built from 17 residues. CDR3 residues: CASRSPGQGALTGGYTF. The DNA for the CDR3 is TGTGCCAGCAGATCCCCGGGACAGGGGGCTCTAACGGGAGGCTACACCTTC.